This T cell receptor beta chain emerged from a study of blood T cell repertoires in COVID-19. The germline gives CDR1 MGHDK, CDR2 SYGVNS. The length of the CDR3 is 13 residues. V dropped 5 bases and J dropped 10; count of bases not matched to a gene: 10. TCRdb's copy holds only in-frame clones and misses some; the assay was immunoSEQ multiplex PCR. Among tens of thousands of clones, roughly nine tenths were seen once, and the ten largest hold about 16%. Sequenced input: peripheral blood. This TCR derives from an elderly man with acute or convalescent COVID-19. V usage is TRBV25-1 and J usage is TRBJ1-1; 7 bases map to TRBD1. CDR3 sequence: CASSPIVSGGAFF. The CDR3 DNA reads TGTGCCAGCAGTCCTATTGTTTCAGGGGGAGCTTTCTTT.